Listed below are T cell receptor beta chains from one sample, sequenced in a study of blood T cell repertoires in COVID-19. This table comes from immunoSEQ multiplex PCR, and its TCRdb copy is limited to in-frame clones, with some not included. The data contain about 260,000 clones, around 78% of them seen just once; the ten biggest clones take up about 4.9%. Sequenced: peripheral blood. These receptors all come from a man between 60 and 75 years old who had recovered from COVID-19. CDR3s include the opening cysteine and the closing phenylalanine or tryptophan. D genes are given only for firm matches. Expanded clones are given a class, and other clones once, few, many or no size at all.

cdr3_aa cdr3_nt d_call j_call clone_size v_call
CASSQESFASQGYGYTF TGCGCCAGCAGCCAAGAATCCTTTGCCAGCCAGGGCTATGGCTACACCTTC . TRBJ1-2 . TRBV4-1
CSASGQAGNQPQHF TGCAGTGCCAGTGGGCAGGCCGGCAATCAGCCCCAGCATTTT . TRBJ1-5 few TRBV20-1
CTSVSGEGNTIYF TGCACCAGCGTCTCAGGGGAAGGAAACACCATATATTTT . TRBJ1-3 once TRBV1
CASSLTPLAGAYNEQFF TGTGCCAGCAGCTTAACCCCCTTGGCGGGTGCCTACAATGAGCAGTTCTTC . TRBJ2-1 . TRBV7-2
CASSVGLGQETQYF TGTGCCAGCAGCGTAGGACTCGGCCAAGAGACCCAGTACTTC . TRBJ2-5 once TRBV9
CASSFGGGVFRYNEQFF TGTGCCAGCAGCTTTGGCGGGGGGGTATTCCGCTACAATGAGCAGTTCTTC TRBD2 TRBJ2-1 . TRBV7-9
CASRNRGVTGELFF TGCGCCAGCAGGAACAGGGGGGTCACCGGGGAGCTGTTTTTT TRBD1 TRBJ2-2 . TRBV10-2
CASGLVLGTGIGRPQHF TGTGCTAGTGGTTTGGTACTTGGGACAGGGATAGGACGGCCCCAGCATTTT TRBD1 TRBJ1-5 . TRBV12-5
CASSSLGTDNDTQYF TGTGCCAGCAGCTCCCTGGGGACTGACAATGATACGCAGTATTTT . TRBJ2-3 . TRBV7-2
CSATLLEQYF TGCAGTGCTACATTACTCGAGCAGTACTTC . TRBJ2-7 . TRBV20-1
CASSVDRAIGVEQYF TGTGCCAGCAGCGTGGACAGGGCCATTGGTGTTGAGCAGTACTTC TRBD1 TRBJ2-7 . TRBV5-4
CASSQTRTSGGRETQYF TGTGCCAGCAGCCAAACCCGGACTAGCGGGGGCCGGGAGACCCAGTACTTC TRBD2 TRBJ2-5 few TRBV5-8
CASSIAQGQETQYF TGTGCCAGTAGTATAGCCCAGGGGCAAGAGACCCAGTACTTC . TRBJ2-5 . TRBV19
CASRSSGSSYEQYF TGTGCCAGCAGGTCTAGCGGGAGCTCCTACGAGCAGTACTTC TRBD2 TRBJ2-7 . TRBV27
CATSRDRVKPQHF TGTGCCACCAGCAGAGACAGGGTTAAGCCCCAGCATTTT . TRBJ1-5 . TRBV15
CASSRQGYSPLHF TGTGCCAGCAGCAGACAGGGGTATTCACCCCTCCACTTT TRBD1 TRBJ1-6 . TRBV12-3/TRBV12-4
CASSLKTEAFF TGTGCCAGTAGTCTAAAGACTGAAGCTTTCTTT . TRBJ1-1 . TRBV19
CASSSTRPGQGGFEAFF TGTGCCAGCAGCTCGACTCGGCCGGGACAGGGTGGTTTTGAAGCTTTCTTT TRBD1 TRBJ1-1 once TRBV7-8
CASSPGTGHQETQYF TGTGCCAGCAGTCCCGGGACAGGTCACCAAGAGACCCAGTACTTC TRBD1 TRBJ2-5 . TRBV6-6
CASSSYKNRAYEQYF TGTGCCAGCAGCTCCTACAAGAACAGGGCGTACGAGCAGTACTTC . TRBJ2-7 . TRBV7-9
CASSFGLNTEAFF TGTGCCAGCAGCTTTGGGCTAAACACTGAAGCTTTCTTT . TRBJ1-1 . TRBV7-3
CASSERGRGADTQYF TGTGCCAGCAGTGAAAGGGGCAGGGGTGCAGATACGCAGTATTTT . TRBJ2-3 . TRBV2
CASTVASTPRDTQYF TGTGCCAGTACCGTCGCCTCGACCCCTAGAGATACGCAGTATTTT . TRBJ2-3 . TRBV19
CASSLVSSGSPSEQFF TGTGCCAGCAGCTTAGTCTCTAGCGGGAGCCCCAGTGAGCAGTTCTTC TRBD2 TRBJ2-1 . TRBV7-8
CASSKRTGGEQYF TGTGCCAGCAGCAAGAGGACAGGGGGTGAGCAGTACTTC . TRBJ2-7 . TRBV21-1
CAWSVQGTDTQYF TGTGCCTGGAGTGTCCAGGGAACAGATACGCAGTATTTT . TRBJ2-3 . TRBV30
CATPGTGLNNEQFF TGTGCCACGCCTGGGACAGGGCTCAACAATGAGCAGTTCTTC TRBD1 TRBJ2-1 . TRBV5-6
CASSPRYRDRGNTGELFF TGTGCCAGCAGCCCACGATACCGGGACAGGGGGAACACCGGGGAGCTGTTTTTT TRBD1 TRBJ2-2 . TRBV7-9
CASTRDRVSVEQYF TGTGCCAGCACTAGGGACAGGGTCTCAGTGGAGCAGTACTTC TRBD1 TRBJ2-7 . TRBV6-5
CASSPRGSGARRSTDTQYF TGTGCCAGCAGCCCTCGGGGTAGCGGGGCCCGTAGGAGCACAGATACGCAGTATTTT TRBD2 TRBJ2-3 . TRBV5-5
CASTQGVGGSPLHF TGTGCCAGCACCCAGGGCGTGGGGGGATCACCCCTCCACTTT . TRBJ1-6 . TRBV27